One sample yielded the 29 T cell receptor beta chains listed below, sequenced in a study of cytomegalovirus exposure and HLA in healthy donors. PCR employed 60 Vbeta and 13 Jbeta primers. Sequenced by immunoSEQ multiplex PCR; TCRdb stores in-frame clones only, minus some. The sample has about 150,000 clones, 70% to 80% seen once. The sequencing sample was made of PBMCs. The receptors stem from a woman aged 40 to 49 in good health and CMV-seronegative.

This clone was seen only once. The CDR3 coding sequence is TGCGCCAGCAGCTTCAAACCGACTAGCGGGGGTCACAATGAGCAGTTCTTC. It is translated as CASSFKPTSGGHNEQFF. V is TRBV5-1 and J is TRBJ2-1; 12 positions match TRBD2. The CDR3 has 17 residues. V lost 2 bases to trimming and J lost 5 bases; unmatched junction nucleotides: 8. Germline V gene sequence: CDR1 SGHRS, CDR2 YFSETQ. The full variable domain, with the rest looked up from reference TRBV5-1 and TRBJ2-1, is KAGVTQTPRYLIKTRGQQVTLSCSPISGHRSVSWYQQTPGQGLQFLFEYFSETQRNKGNFPGRFSGRQFSNSRSEMNVSTLELGDSALYLCASSFKPTSGGHNEQFFGPGTRLTVL.

The chain combines TRBV5-1 with TRBJ2-2; TRBD1 agrees at 11 bases. The V gene end was trimmed by 4 bases and the J gene end by 0 bases; junction bases not matched to a gene: 5. There are 17 residues in the CDR3. Germline V CDR1 and CDR2: SGHRS, YFSETQ. The CDR3 sequence: CASSDRTGGTNTGELFF. The CDR3 DNA reads as TGCGCCAGCAGCGACAGGACAGGGGGCACGAACACCGGGGAGCTGTTTTTT.

The chain is built from TRBV5-1 and TRBJ2-2; D unclear. The V gene lost 0 bases and the J gene lost 1 base, with 7 bases spanning the gap. The germline V gene has CDR1 SGHRS and CDR2 YFSETQ. The CDR3 is 15 residues long. The CDR3 reads CASSLGSLNTGELFF. The CDR3 DNA reads as TGCGCCAGCAGCTTGGGGAGCCTGAACACCGGGGAGCTGTTTTTT.

This chain uses TRBV2 with TRBJ2-3; the D gene is possibly TRBD2 (5 bases). V lost 6 bases to trimming and J lost 2 bases, with 15 bases between them. Per germline, CDR1 SNHLY and CDR2 FYNNEI. The CDR3 is 15 residues long. The CDR3 region has the DNA TGTGCCAGCAGGGACTTCGACTCATACACAGATACGCAGTATTTT. Amino acids: CASRDFDSYTDTQYF.

This chain uses TRBV2 with TRBJ2-3, with 9 bases that match TRBD1. The CDR3 is made up of 16 amino acids. CDR1 and CDR2 (germline): SNHLY, FYNNEI. J gave up 3 bases and V 8 bases, and 12 bases lay outside the gene matches. The CDR3 coding sequence is TGTGCCAGCTTACGGACCGGGACAGGGATAACAGATACGCAGTATTTT. It specifies CASLRTGTGITDTQYF.

The chain couples TRBV7-6 to TRBJ1-1; D is unclear. The V end was cut by 3 bases, the J end by 3 bases, with 14 bases between. This CDR3 contains 15 residues. Germline lookup yields CDR1 SGHVS and CDR2 FNYEAQ. The DNA for the CDR3 is TGTGCCAGCAGCTTGTTCCTTCGGGGAGACACTGAAGCTTTCTTT. It encodes CASSLFLRGDTEAFF. Using reference TRBV7-6 and TRBJ1-1 for the parts outside the CDR3, the full variable domain is GAGVSQSPRYKVTKRGQDVALRCDPISGHVSLYWYRQALGQGPEFLTYFNYEAQQDKSGLPNDRFSAERPEGSISTLTIQRTEQRDSAMYRCASSLFLRGDTEAFFGQGTRLTVV.

For the CDR3, the DNA is TGTGCCAGCAGTTTATTGGGGGGCTATGGCTACACCTTC. Translating gives CASSLLGGYGYTF. The chain recombines TRBV28 with TRBJ1-2, with D perhaps matching TRBD1 (5 bases). The germline V gene has CDR1 MDHEN and CDR2 SYDVKM. Trimming took off 1 base at V and 4 bases at J, with 7 bases between the two ends. The CDR3 spans 13 residues.

This clone came up once. This sequence joins TRBV13 and TRBJ1-2, with D perhaps matching TRBD1 (6 bases). The CDR3 covers 14 residues. Trimming cost V 1 base and J 4 bases, with 10 bases left between them. From germline, CDR1 is PRHDT and CDR2 FYEKMQ (reference sequence). CDR3 in DNA: TGTGCCAGCAGCTTAGATCAGGGGCTCTATGGCTACACCTTC. It is translated as CASSLDQGLYGYTF.

This clone turned up a few times. J is TRBJ1-4 and V is TRBV6-4; perhaps TRBD1 as D (6 bases). Germline-derived CDR1 and CDR2 are MRHNA and SNTAGT. This CDR3 has 16 residues. Trimming shortened V by 5 bases and J by 8 bases, and 21 bases separated the two germline ends. The CDR3 coding sequence is TGTGCCAGCAGTATCAAAGTCCGGGACATCGGGGAAAAACTGTTTTTT. Translation gives CASSIKVRDIGEKLFF.

The rearrangement links TRBV19 to TRBJ2-3, with 12 bases fitting TRBD2. The CDR3 consists of 13 residues. The ends lost 8 bases at V and 13 bases at J; junction bases unmatched: 10. Germline CDR1 reads LNHDA; CDR2 reads SQIVND (reference sequence). For the CDR3, the DNA is TGTGCCAGTGCCGCTCTAGCGGGGGGGGTCAAGTATTTT. Translation: CASAALAGGVKYF.

This clone has a single count. V usage is TRBV5-1 and J usage is TRBJ2-7, with D possibly being TRBD1 (5 bases). This CDR3 has 15 residues. CDR1 is SGHRS, CDR2 YFSETQ, per germline. Trimming took 0 bases from V and 2 from J, leaving 12 bases between them. The chain's CDR3 is CASSLVSDKAYEQYF. The CDR3 region has the DNA TGCGCCAGCAGCTTGGTATCGGACAAAGCCTACGAGCAGTACTTC.

The rearrangement joins TRBV6-1 to TRBJ2-3, with D maybe TRBD1 (5 bases). Germline assignment: CDR1 MNHNS and CDR2 SASEGT. This CDR3 has 8 residues. Here the CDR3 DNA reads TGTGCGGGGCAGGAGCAGTATTTT. Encoded protein: CAGQEQYF.

V and J are TRBV19 and TRBJ2-2; 8 bases agree with TRBD2. Germline V gives CDR1 LNHDA, CDR2 SQIVND (reference sequence). CDR3 size: 16 residues. With 7 bases clipped from V and 5 bases from J, the junction kept 12 bases outside the gene matches. The CDR3 nucleotides are TGTGCCAGTAATCCCGAGCGGGAGAGAGGTACCGGGGAGCTGTTTTTT. Amino acid sequence: CASNPERERGTGELFF.

Concerning this clone itself: Other DNA sequences in this specimen translate into the identical CDR3. This chain links TRBV7-9 with TRBJ2-7; possibly TRBD2 for D (6 bases). Per the germline V gene, CDR1 is SEHNR and CDR2 is FQNEAQ (reference sequence). CDR3 size: 13 residues. V was shortened by 0 bases and J by 4 bases, with 7 bases between the two germline ends. CDR3 DNA: TGTGCCAGCAGCTTAGCTGGGGGGTACGAGCAGTACTTC. This translates into CASSLAGGYEQYF.

This clone turned up a few times. The genes are TRBV6-1 and TRBJ1-2; no clear D gene. CDR3 size: 15 residues. Germline V CDR1 and CDR2: MNHNS, SASEGT. Trimming stripped 6 bases from V and 2 bases from J, with 16 bases between. CDR3: CASSEGGYENYGYTF. In DNA form, the CDR3 reads TGTGCCAGCAGCGAGGGAGGTTACGAGAACTATGGCTACACCTTC.

The chain recombines TRBV5-1 with TRBJ2-5; D may be TRBD1 (6 bases). The V gene lost 0 bases and the J gene lost 3 bases, with 12 bases spanning the gap. CDR3 length: 15 amino acids. The germline V gene encodes CDR1 SGHRS and CDR2 YFSETQ. Written as DNA, the CDR3 is TGCGCCAGCAGCTTGGCTCTAGGGGGTAAAGAGACCCAGTACTTC. As protein: CASSLALGGKETQYF.

J is TRBJ2-1 and V is TRBV7-9; D remains ambiguous. V lost 3 bases and J 7 bases, leaving 16 bases between the germline ends. Germline assignment: CDR1 SEHNR and CDR2 FQNEAQ (reference sequence). The CDR3 runs to 15 residues. In DNA, the CDR3 is TGTGCCAGCAGCTTTGACTTTCTCTCTGGGAATGAGCAGTTCTTC. It specifies CASSFDFLSGNEQFF.

CDR3 sequence: CASSTTSGIGEQFF. In DNA, the CDR3 is TGTGCCAGCAGCACGACTAGCGGGATAGGGGAGCAGTTCTTC. The V and J genes are TRBV6-6 and TRBJ2-1; 11 bases fit TRBD2. This CDR3 has 14 amino acids. V shed 6 bases and J 10 bases; nucleotides not matched to a gene: 8. From germline, CDR1 is MNHNY and CDR2 SVGAGI (reference sequence).

The rearrangement joins TRBV28 to TRBJ1-1; 10 nucleotides align to TRBD1. The CDR3 runs 14 residues. The V and J ends lost 4 bases and 6 bases, in that order; junction bases with no gene match: 5. Germline CDR1 reads MDHEN; CDR2 reads SYDVKM. CDR3 in DNA: TGTGCCAGCAGTTCCGGACAGGGGGATTCTGAAGCTTTCTTT. It yields the protein CASSSGQGDSEAFF.

In this sample, this clone turned up once. This chain joins TRBV7-8 and TRBJ2-7, with D possibly matching TRBD2 (7 bases). CDR1 is SGHVS and CDR2 is FQNEAQ in the germline V gene. Trimming took off 5 bases at V and 7 bases at J, with 15 bases between the two ends. The CDR3 covers 13 residues. CDR3 DNA sequence: TGTGCCAGCAGCCTCGCCGAGGGGGGGGAGCAGTACTTC. It is translated as CASSLAEGGEQYF.

This clone has a single count. The chain couples TRBV28 to TRBJ2-3; TRBD1 aligns across 10 bases. J was trimmed by 3 bases and V by 1 base; bases with no gene match: 4. CDR1 is MDHEN and CDR2 is SYDVKM in the germline V gene. The CDR3 is 16 amino acids. The CDR3 bases are TGTGCCAGCAGTTTATCGGACAGGGGGAGGACAGATACGCAGTATTTT. Translation gives CASSLSDRGRTDTQYF.

The chain couples TRBV7-9 to TRBJ2-1; D remains ambiguous. In germline, CDR1 is SEHNR, CDR2 FQNEAQ (reference sequence). There are 14 residues in the CDR3. V gave up 1 base and J gave up 1 base, with 5 bases separating them. CDR3 region: CASSLDGSYNEQFF. Written as DNA, the CDR3 is TGTGCCAGCAGCTTAGACGGGTCCTACAATGAGCAGTTCTTC.

This clone turned up a few times. The chain uses TRBV10-3 and TRBJ1-2; 7 bases align to TRBD1. Trimming at V came to 6 bases and at J to 6 bases, leaving 7 bases not matched to a gene. The CDR3 has 13 residues. Germline CDR1 reads ENHRY; CDR2 reads SYGVKD. CDR3 amino acids: CAIRDRVGDGYTF. The CDR3 region has the DNA TGTGCCATCAGAGACAGGGTAGGAGATGGCTACACCTTC.

This chain joins TRBV10-2 and TRBJ2-5; a possible D gene is TRBD2 (6 bases). The germline V gene has CDR1 WSHSY and CDR2 SAAADI. This CDR3 has 16 residues. V dropped 1 base and J dropped 2 bases, with 14 bases sitting between them. CDR3 in DNA: TGCGCCAGCAGTGAGTTCGGGGGAGCCCGGCAAGAGACCCAGTACTTC. Translating gives CASSEFGGARQETQYF.

This rearrangement joins TRBV4-2 to TRBJ2-5, with D perhaps matching TRBD2 (5 bases). The DNA matches TRBJ2-7 better at its end, which makes the J call doubtful. The length of the CDR3 is 14 residues. Germline V CDR1 and CDR2: LGHNA, YNFKEQ. For the CDR3, the DNA is TGTGCCAGCAGCCAACTTGGACTTTCCTACGAGCAGTACTTC. Protein: CASSQLGLSYEQYF.

The chain couples TRBV2 to TRBJ1-5, with D uncertain. From germline, CDR1 is SNHLY and CDR2 FYNNEI. Trimming took 5 bases from V and 3 from J, leaving 11 bases between them. The length of the CDR3 is 14 residues. CDR3 residues: CASSPLQPNQPQHF. CDR3 nucleotide sequence: TGTGCCAGCAGTCCACTCCAACCCAATCAGCCCCAGCATTTT.

This sequence joins TRBV9 and TRBJ1-2; 8 positions match TRBD1. V shed 0 bases and J 5 bases; nucleotides not matched to a gene: 0. The CDR3 extends over 13 amino acids. Germline V lookup: CDR1 SGDLS, CDR2 YYNGEE. The CDR3 here is CASSVGTGYGYTF. The DNA for the CDR3 is TGTGCCAGCAGCGTAGGGACAGGGTATGGCTACACCTTC.

This sequence joins TRBV6-5 and TRBJ1-2; tentatively, D is TRBD1 (5 bases). The length of the CDR3 is 13 residues. Germline CDR1 reads MNHEY; CDR2 reads SVGAGI. Trimming pared 7 bases from V and 5 bases from J, leaving 14 bases between. The CDR3 loop reads CASTRVGVYGYTF. In DNA form, the CDR3 reads TGTGCCAGCACAAGAGTAGGGGTGTATGGCTACACCTTC.

This chain uses TRBV7-2 with TRBJ2-7; TRBD1 might be the D (6 bases). Trimming took 3 bases from V and 5 from J, leaving 14 bases between them. The CDR3 length is 14 residues. Germline-derived CDR1 and CDR2 are SGHTA and FQGNSA. In DNA form, the CDR3 reads TGTGCCAGCAGCTTTTTCCAGGGGCGGGACGAGCAGTACTTC. Translation gives CASSFFQGRDEQYF. The variable domain in full, with the rest retrieved from reference TRBV7-2 and TRBJ2-7, is GAGVSQSPSNKVTEKGKDVELRCDPISGHTALYWYRQSLGQGLEFLIYFQGNSAPDKSGLPSDRFSAERTGGSVSTLTIQRTQQEDSAVYLCASSFFQGRDEQYFGPGTRLTVT.